These 5 T cell receptor beta chains originate from one sample sequenced in a study of cytomegalovirus exposure and HLA in healthy donors. PCR was performed using 60 Vbeta and 13 Jbeta primers. Method: immunoSEQ multiplex PCR; TCRdb's copy keeps in-frame clones and lacks some. The sample lists under 200,000 clones, 70% to 85% seen once, with roughly 3.2% in the top ten. The sample taken for sequencing was PBMCs. The receptors derive from a man in his forties in good health and CMV-seropositive.

This chain connects TRBV28 to TRBJ2-5, with TRBD2 matching over 7 bases. Trimming removed 3 bases from V and 1 base from J; junction bases left unmatched: 5. Germline V gene lookup returns CDR1 MDHEN and CDR2 SYDVKM. The CDR3 extends over 15 amino acids. Here the CDR3 reads CASSLGGGLQETQYF. DNA for the CDR3: TGTGCCAGCAGTTTGGGGGGGGGACTCCAAGAGACCCAGTACTTC.

The chain employs TRBV11-2 and TRBJ2-5; tentative D call: TRBD2 (5 bases). Germline CDR1 and CDR2: SGHAT and FQNNGV. V gave up 5 bases and J gave up 7 bases, with 14 bases separating them. The CDR3 consists of 13 residues. CDR3 coding DNA: TGTGCCAGCAGCCTCCTGGGAGTGGCGACCCAGTACTTC. Amino acid sequence: CASSLLGVATQYF.

CDR3 amino acids: CTSSQDGAHSYEQYF. The CDR3 coding sequence is TGCACCAGCAGCCAAGATGGGGCCCATTCCTACGAGCAGTACTTC. The rearrangement joins TRBV1 to TRBJ2-5; the D call of TRBD1 is as the table states it, not checked on the DNA. The J call may be faulty, since TRBJ2-7 better matches the DNA end. TRBV1 represents a pseudogene. There are 15 residues in the CDR3.

This chain joins TRBV18 and TRBJ2-1; D not certain. Germline CDR1 KGHSH, CDR2 LQKENI. V dropped 3 bases and J dropped 5 bases, with 17 bases sitting between them. CDR3 length: 16 amino acids. The CDR3 spells CASSPRPGTVNNEQFF. The DNA for the CDR3 is TGTGCCAGCTCACCTAGACCCGGAACAGTGAACAATGAGCAGTTCTTC.

On this clone: Other DNA sequences in the same sample also yield this CDR3. The chain employs TRBV19 and TRBJ1-3; possibly TRBD1 for D (5 bases). The CDR3 has 16 residues. V lost 3 bases, J lost 5 bases, and 17 bases lay in between. Germline V gene sequence: CDR1 LNHDA, CDR2 SQIVND (reference sequence). The CDR3 DNA sequence: TGTGCCAGTAGTATGCGGTATGGAACAGGCCGAAACACCATATATTTT. It encodes CASSMRYGTGRNTIYF. Variable domain in full (rest from reference TRBV19 and TRBJ1-3): DGGITQSPKYLFRKEGQNVTLSCEQNLNHDAMYWYRQDPGQGLRLIYYSQIVNDFQKGDIAEGYSVSREKKESFPLTVTSAQKNPTAFYLCASSMRYGTGRNTIYFGEGSWLTVV.